These 5 T cell receptor beta chains came from one sample sequenced in a study of blood T cell repertoires in COVID-19. Produced via immunoSEQ multiplex PCR; TCRdb's table is partial and in-frame only. The profile shows roughly 100,000 clones, 80% to 95% of them singletons. Material for sequencing was peripheral blood. The receptors stem from a woman in her forties or fifties with COVID-19, enrolled during active disease.

A note on this clone: The germline gene is not matched at one end of the junction; a read error may be the cause. The rearrangement links TRBV28 to TRBJ1-2, with 10 bases aligning to TRBD1. This CDR3 contains 14 residues. CDR1 MDHEN and CDR2 SYDVKM come from the germline V gene. CDR3 protein: CACGTGVSYYGYTF. In DNA form, the CDR3 reads TGCGCCTGCGGGACAGGGGTAAGCTACTATGGCTACACCTTC.

The chain links TRBV19 to TRBJ2-3; D call uncertain. The V end was cut by 3 bases, the J end by 6 bases, with 4 bases between. Germline V gene data show CDR1 as LNHDA and CDR2 as SQIVND (reference sequence). CDR3 size: 11 residues. As DNA, the CDR3 is TGTGCCAGTAGTATCTCGGATACGCAGTATTTT. This translates into CASSISDTQYF.

This CDR3 is CASSLMFPDYGYTF. In nucleotides, the CDR3 is TGTGCCAGCAGCTTAATGTTCCCGGACTATGGCTACACCTTC. The V and J genes are TRBV7-2 and TRBJ1-2; D is unclear. The CDR3 has 14 amino acids. Looked up from germline, CDR1 is SGHTA and CDR2 is FQGNSA. The V and J ends lost 2 bases and 3 bases respectively, with 10 bases between them.

The CDR3 DNA follows: TGTGCCAGTAGTACCTTAGCGGTCCGGAGCTCCTACAATGAGCAGTTCTTC. Translating gives CASSTLAVRSSYNEQFF. This rearrangement joins TRBV19 to TRBJ2-1; weak D call: TRBD2 (6 bases). Looked up from germline, CDR1 is LNHDA and CDR2 is SQIVND (reference sequence). There are 17 residues in the CDR3. Deletions cut 4 bases from V and 0 bases from J, with 16 bases between.

This sequence joins TRBV12-5 and TRBJ2-7; 8 bases fit TRBD1. The CDR3 sequence is 13 residues long. CDR1 and CDR2 from the germline V gene are LGHNT and FRNRAP. After removal of 7 bases from V and 7 bases from J, the junction contained 9 bases not matched to a gene. The CDR3 sequence: CASALTGAREQYV. The CDR3, as DNA: TGTGCTAGTGCCCTGACAGGGGCACGGGAGCAGTACGTC.